These T cell receptor beta chains were read from a single sample in a study of blood T cell repertoires in COVID-19. Sequencing was performed with immunoSEQ multiplex PCR; in TCRdb, only in-frame clones are kept and a portion is missing. The sample lists roughly 170,000 clones; roughly 88% were seen once. What was sequenced was peripheral blood. All receptors come from a man aged 55 to 70 who had recovered from COVID-19. Both conserved end residues are part of each CDR3. The order of the fields is clone size, J gene, D gene, V gene, CDR3 DNA, CDR3 protein. D genes are given only for firm matches. For some rows the clone size is stated as once, few or many, or as a class when expanded; others skip it.

>.|TRBJ2-2|.|TRBV11-2
TGTGCCAGCAGCTTAGAGTCAGGGTGGACCGGGGAGCTGTTTTTT
CASSLESGWTGELFF
>.|TRBJ1-2|.|TRBV14
TGTGCCAGCAGCCAAGTGTATAACTATGGCTACACCTTC
CASSQVYNYGYTF
>.|TRBJ1-5|.|TRBV7-2
TGTGCCAGCGGACGGGATAGCAATCAGCCCCAGCATTTT
CASGRDSNQPQHF
>medium-sized|TRBJ1-2|TRBD1|TRBV10-3
TGTGCCATCAGTGATGACCATTTCGACCAGGACAGGGTCTTCTATGGCTACACCTTC
CAISDDHFDQDRVFYGYTF
>medium-sized|TRBJ2-2|.|TRBV2
TGTGCCAGCAGTGGAGGTCGACTCCTCCCCGGGGAGCTGTTTTTT
CASSGGRLLPGELFF
>.|TRBJ1-2|.|TRBV9
TGTGCCAGCAGCGTAGGGGGAGATGGCTACACCTTC
CASSVGGDGYTF
>.|TRBJ1-2|TRBD1|TRBV9
TGTGCCAGCAGCCCCCGAACCGAGACAGGGGGTTATGGCTACACCTTC
CASSPRTETGGYGYTF
>.|TRBJ1-5|.|TRBV2
TGTGCCAGCAGTGACACAGGGTTTAGCAATCAGCCCCAGCATTTT
CASSDTGFSNQPQHF
>.|TRBJ2-6|TRBD1|TRBV6-6
TGTGCCAGCGGAGGGACAGGGGGCTCTGGGGCCAACGTCCTGACTTTC
CASGGTGGSGANVLTF
>.|TRBJ2-2|.|TRBV7-2
TGTGCCAGCACTATTGGGGGGGCCTCCGGGGAGCTGTTTTTT
CASTIGGASGELFF
>few|TRBJ1-2|TRBD1|TRBV29-1
TGCAGTGCGGGACAGGGCGGTGGCTACACCTTC
CSAGQGGGYTF
>.|TRBJ2-7|.|TRBV9
TGTGCCAGCAGTCACGACCCTAGAGGGAGCTCCTACGAGCAGTACTTC
CASSHDPRGSSYEQYF
>.|TRBJ2-2|TRBD1|TRBV7-6
TGTGCCAGCAGCTTAGCACAGGGGGCTCCGAACACCGGGGAGCTGTTTTTT
CASSLAQGAPNTGELFF